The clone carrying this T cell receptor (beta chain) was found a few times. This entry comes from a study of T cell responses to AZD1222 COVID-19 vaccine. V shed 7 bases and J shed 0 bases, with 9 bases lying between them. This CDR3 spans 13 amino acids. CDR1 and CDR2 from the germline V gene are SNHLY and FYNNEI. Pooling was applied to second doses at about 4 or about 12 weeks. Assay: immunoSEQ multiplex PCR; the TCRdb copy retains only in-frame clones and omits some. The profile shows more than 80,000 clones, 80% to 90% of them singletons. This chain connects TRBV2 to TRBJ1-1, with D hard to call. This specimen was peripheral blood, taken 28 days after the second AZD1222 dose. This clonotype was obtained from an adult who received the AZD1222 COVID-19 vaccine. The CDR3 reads CASTRVVNTEAFF. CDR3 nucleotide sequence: TGTGCCAGCACTAGGGTGGTGAACACTGAAGCTTTCTTT.